Listed here are 9 T cell receptor beta chains from one sample, sequenced in a study of control samples from healthy donors and cancer patients. TCRdb's table, derived via immunoSEQ multiplex PCR, lists solely in-frame clones and lacks some. The sample consists of roughly 180,000 clones, approximately 92% of them appearing once. Source material: blood. The origin of the receptors is a woman aged 55-70 years in good health.

The V and J genes are TRBV5-4 and TRBJ1-2; 9 bases line up with TRBD1. CDR1 and CDR2 from the germline V gene are SGHNT and YYREEE (reference sequence). The trim removed 3 bases at V and 5 bases at J, leaving 5 bases unmatched. The CDR3 runs to 14 residues. Written as DNA, the CDR3 is TGTGCCAGCAGCTCGCGGGACAGGGCTTATGGCTACACCTTC. As protein: CASSSRDRAYGYTF.

Here the CDR3 reads CASRQPSRALMNTEAFF. For the CDR3, the DNA is TGTGCCAGCAGACAACCTTCACGGGCACTGATGAACACTGAAGCTTTCTTT. The chain couples TRBV6-7 to TRBJ1-1; no firm D call. TRBV6-7 is assigned to the ORF class and has an uncertain function. V was clipped by 6 bases and J by 0 bases, with 20 bases between them. CDR3 size: 17 residues.

This rearrangement joins TRBV3-1 (or the pseudogene TRBV3-2) to TRBJ2-3; 7 bases map to TRBD1. Germline CDR1 reads LGHDT; CDR2 reads YNNKEL (reference sequence). The CDR3 consists of 15 residues. Trimming at V came to 5 bases and at J to 6 bases, leaving 11 bases not matched to a gene. For the CDR3, the DNA is TGTGCCAGCAGCTTGACAGGGTCGTTTTCCGATACGCAGTATTTT. The encoded protein is CASSLTGSFSDTQYF.

The rearrangement links TRBV5-6 to TRBJ1-1, with no clear D. V was trimmed by 2 bases and J by 2 bases, leaving 10 bases between them. Germline lookup yields CDR1 SGHDT and CDR2 YYEEEE. The CDR3 spans 14 residues. The CDR3 spells CASSLPDGNTEAFF. The CDR3 nucleotides read TGTGCCAGCAGCTTACCAGACGGAAACACTGAAGCTTTCTTT.

This chain connects TRBV16 to TRBJ1-4; D might be TRBD1 (6 bases). Germline V gene data show CDR1 as KGHSY and CDR2 as FQNENV. The CDR3 loop spans 16 amino acids. The V and J ends lost 2 bases and 4 bases respectively, with 14 bases between them. CDR3 DNA sequence: TGTGCCAGCAGCCAACAAAGCGGACAGTATAATGAAAAACTGTTTTTT. Translating it yields CASSQQSGQYNEKLFF.

The gene calls are TRBV9 and TRBJ1-4; TRBD1 matches 12 bases. There are 18 residues in the CDR3. CDR1 is SGDLS, CDR2 YYNGEE, per germline. V lost 3 bases and J lost 6; bases outside the gene matches: 12. The CDR3 DNA reads TGTGCCAGCAGCGCAAGGGACAGGGGGCTTGTGTCGGATGAAAAACTGTTTTTT. Residues: CASSARDRGLVSDEKLFF.

The V call is TRBV6-5, the J call TRBJ2-7; D may be TRBD1 (6 bases). Trimming took 10 bases from V and 4 from J, leaving 11 bases between them. The CDR3 runs 11 residues. CDR1 is MNHEY, CDR2 SVGAGI, per germline. The CDR3 is CATMRGYEQYF. The CDR3 coding sequence is TGTGCCACCATGAGGGGGTACGAGCAGTACTTC.

The rearrangement uses TRBV30 and TRBJ1-4; TRBD1 matches at 8 bases. Germline loops: CDR1 GTSNPN, CDR2 SVGIG (reference sequence). With 1 base clipped from V and 5 bases from J, the junction kept 3 bases outside the gene matches. The CDR3 spans 14 residues. The CDR3 protein is CAWSDRGGNEKLFF. The CDR3 DNA is TGTGCCTGGAGTGACAGGGGGGGAAATGAAAAACTGTTTTTT.

The chain employs TRBV9 and TRBJ1-2; D not certain. Looked up from germline, CDR1 is SGDLS and CDR2 is YYNGEE. This CDR3 is 15 amino acids long. The ends were cut back, 3 bases at V and 3 bases at J, with 15 bases in the middle. The CDR3 reads CASSAKPGTHYGYTF. The CDR3 DNA follows: TGTGCCAGCAGCGCGAAGCCGGGAACCCACTATGGCTACACCTTC.